Listed below are T cell receptor beta chains from one sample, sequenced in a study of blood T cell repertoires in COVID-19. Generated by immunoSEQ multiplex PCR, the TCRdb table keeps only in-frame clones and is missing some. This sample has about 240,000 clones, with approximately 83% found just once. The sample was PBMCs or T cells enriched from blood (not recorded which). The receptors come from a woman between 40 and 50 years old with acute COVID-19. Both conserved end residues are part of each CDR3. A D gene is named only where the DNA matches it firmly. The size field is filled for only some rows; it gives once, few, many or a size class.

D: TRBD2; V: TRBV11-2; size: .; J: TRBJ2-1; CDR3: CASSADWTSGHNEQFF; DNA: TGTGCCAGCAGCGCCGACTGGACTAGCGGCCACAATGAGCAGTTCTTC
D: .; V: TRBV6-6; size: once; J: TRBJ1-4; CDR3: CASSYEGATNEKLFF; DNA: TGTGCCAGCAGTTACGAAGGGGCAACTAATGAAAAACTGTTTTTT
D: .; V: TRBV28; size: .; J: TRBJ1-3; CDR3: CASSPSQGSSGNTIYF; DNA: TGTGCCAGCAGTCCCTCCCAGGGCAGCTCTGGAAACACCATATATTTT
D: .; V: TRBV2; size: .; J: TRBJ2-3; CDR3: CASKGRDYADTQYF; DNA: TGTGCCAGCAAGGGCCGTGACTACGCAGATACGCAGTATTTT
D: TRBD1; V: TRBV6-6; size: .; J: TRBJ1-5; CDR3: CASSSRDRAFNQPQHF; DNA: TGTGCCAGCAGCTCCCGCGACAGGGCGTTTAATCAGCCCCAGCATTTT
D: .; V: TRBV2; size: few; J: TRBJ1-5; CDR3: CASSERGGQPQHF; DNA: TGTGCCAGCAGTGAAAGGGGGGGGCAGCCCCAGCATTTT
D: .; V: TRBV7-6; size: .; J: TRBJ2-2; CDR3: CASSSLSSANTGELFF; DNA: TGTGCCAGCAGCTCCCTCTCTAGCGCCAACACCGGGGAGCTGTTTTTT
D: TRBD2; V: TRBV4-2; size: .; J: TRBJ2-3; CDR3: CASSQVGLAGGDTQYF; DNA: TGTGCCAGCAGCCAAGTTGGACTAGCGGGAGGAGATACGCAGTATTTT
D: TRBD2; V: TRBV14; size: .; J: TRBJ2-2; CDR3: CASSPSGGGTGELFF; DNA: TGTGCCAGCAGCCCCTCCGGGGGGGGAACCGGGGAGCTGTTTTTT
D: .; V: TRBV30; size: .; J: TRBJ2-2; CDR3: CAWSRRRGTGELFF; DNA: TGTGCCTGGAGTAGGCGGAGGGGTACCGGGGAGCTGTTTTTT
D: TRBD2; V: TRBV14; size: .; J: TRBJ2-7; CDR3: CASSLGTSGGRYF; DNA: TGTGCCAGCAGCCTCGGGACTAGCGGGGGTCGGTACTTC
D: .; V: TRBV6-5; size: .; J: TRBJ1-1; CDR3: CASSYTTGFEAFF; DNA: TGTGCCAGCTCTTATACCACAGGGTTTGAAGCTTTCTTT
D: TRBD1; V: TRBV6-5; size: .; J: TRBJ1-1; CDR3: CATRQGRNTEAFF; DNA: TGTGCCACCAGACAGGGCAGGAACACTGAAGCTTTCTTT
D: .; V: TRBV30; size: few; J: TRBJ1-6; CDR3: CAWTFRSGQTNSPLHF; DNA: TGTGCCTGGACCTTCAGATCGGGACAAACAAATTCACCCCTCCACTTT
D: .; V: TRBV11-3; size: .; J: TRBJ2-1; CDR3: CASSLGLVAYNEQFF; DNA: TGTGCCAGCAGCTTAGGACTAGTGGCTTACAATGAGCAGTTCTTC
D: .; V: TRBV12-5; size: .; J: TRBJ2-3; CDR3: CASGLTSDRGTDTQYF; DNA: TGTGCTAGTGGCCTCACAAGCGATAGAGGCACAGATACGCAGTATTTT
D: .; V: TRBV5-1; size: .; J: TRBJ1-4; CDR3: CASSLAGITTNEKLFF; DNA: TGCGCCAGCAGCTTGGCGGGGATTACAACTAATGAAAAACTGTTTTTT
D: TRBD1; V: TRBV5-1; size: .; J: TRBJ2-1; CDR3: CASSLLTGDYEQFF; DNA: TGCGCCAGCAGCTTACTGACAGGGGACTATGAGCAGTTCTTC
D: .; V: TRBV7-3; size: .; J: TRBJ2-2; CDR3: CASSLQGNTGELFF; DNA: TGTGCCAGCAGCCTTCAGGGGAACACCGGGGAGCTGTTTTTT
D: .; V: TRBV4-1; size: once; J: TRBJ2-7; CDR3: CASSQVLPRTIHEQYF; DNA: TGCGCCAGCAGCCAAGTGCTCCCAAGGACAATTCACGAGCAGTACTTC
D: TRBD1; V: TRBV7-7; size: .; J: TRBJ2-5; CDR3: CASSVDQGAISETQYF; DNA: TGTGCTAGCAGCGTCGACCAGGGGGCAATCTCAGAGACCCAGTACTTC
D: .; V: TRBV11-3; size: .; J: TRBJ2-3; CDR3: CASSTAGADTQYF; DNA: TGTGCCAGCAGCACCGCGGGTGCAGATACGCAGTATTTT
D: TRBD1; V: TRBV11-2; size: .; J: TRBJ1-6; CDR3: CASSLGTGGGPLHF; DNA: TGTGCCAGCAGCTTAGGGACAGGGGGTGGACCCCTCCACTTT
D: .; V: TRBV15; size: .; J: TRBJ2-7; CDR3: CATSRGDSSYEQYF; DNA: TGTGCCACCAGCAGAGGGGACTCGTCCTACGAGCAGTACTTC
D: TRBD1; V: TRBV7-2; size: .; J: TRBJ2-7; CDR3: CASSSIQGYGHEQYF; DNA: TGTGCCAGCAGCTCTATACAGGGGTACGGCCACGAGCAGTACTTC
D: .; V: TRBV29-1; size: .; J: TRBJ1-2; CDR3: CSAGSSDGYTF; DNA: TGCAGCGCCGGCTCAAGCGATGGCTACACCTTC
D: .; V: TRBV11-3; size: .; J: TRBJ2-5; CDR3: CASSRGGGRETQYF; DNA: TGTGCCAGCAGCCGCGGCGGGGGCAGGGAGACCCAGTACTTC
D: TRBD2; V: TRBV19; size: once; J: TRBJ2-2; CDR3: CASQRTSVIPSTGELFF; DNA: TGTGCCAGTCAACGGACTAGCGTAATCCCGAGCACCGGGGAGCTGTTTTTT
D: TRBD1; V: TRBV11-2; size: .; J: TRBJ2-2; CDR3: CASSSGQGRHTGELFF; DNA: TGTGCCAGCAGCTCGGGACAGGGTAGGCACACCGGGGAGCTGTTTTTT
D: .; V: TRBV4-1; size: .; J: TRBJ1-3; CDR3: CASSQVDTIYF; DNA: TGCGCCAGCAGCCAAGTCGACACCATATATTTT
D: .; V: TRBV27; size: few; J: TRBJ1-5; CDR3: CASSFRGVGNQPQHF; DNA: TGTGCCAGCAGTTTTCGGGGGGTAGGCAATCAGCCCCAGCATTTT